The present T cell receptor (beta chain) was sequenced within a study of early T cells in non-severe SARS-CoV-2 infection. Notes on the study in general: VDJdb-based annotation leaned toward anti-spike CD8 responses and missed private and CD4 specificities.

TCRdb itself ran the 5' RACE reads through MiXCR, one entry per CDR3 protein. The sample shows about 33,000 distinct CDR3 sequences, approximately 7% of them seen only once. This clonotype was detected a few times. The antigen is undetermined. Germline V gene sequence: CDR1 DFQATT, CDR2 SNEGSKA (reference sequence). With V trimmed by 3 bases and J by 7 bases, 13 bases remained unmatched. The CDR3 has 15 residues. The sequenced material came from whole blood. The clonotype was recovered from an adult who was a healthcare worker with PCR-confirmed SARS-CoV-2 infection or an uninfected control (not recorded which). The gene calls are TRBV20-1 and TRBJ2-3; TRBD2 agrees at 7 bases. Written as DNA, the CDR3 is TGCAGTGCTAGGGGGGGGATAGGGATTACTTATACGCAGTATTTT. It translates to CSARGGIGITYTQYF.